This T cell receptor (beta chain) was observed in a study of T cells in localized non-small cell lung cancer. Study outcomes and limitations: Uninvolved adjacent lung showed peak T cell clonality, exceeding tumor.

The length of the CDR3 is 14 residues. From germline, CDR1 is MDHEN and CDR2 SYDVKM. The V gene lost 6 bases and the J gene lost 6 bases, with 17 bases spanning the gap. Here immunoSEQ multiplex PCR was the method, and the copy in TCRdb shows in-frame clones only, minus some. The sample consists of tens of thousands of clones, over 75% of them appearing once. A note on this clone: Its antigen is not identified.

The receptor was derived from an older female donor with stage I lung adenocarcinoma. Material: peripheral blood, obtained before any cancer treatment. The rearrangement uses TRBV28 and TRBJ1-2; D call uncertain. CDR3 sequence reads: CASSPSTKGHGYTF. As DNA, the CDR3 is TGTGCCAGCAGCCCCTCTACAAAGGGCCATGGCTACACCTTC.